The 19 T cell receptor beta chains presented below share a single source sample, sequenced in a study of cytomegalovirus exposure and HLA in healthy donors. The PCR used 60 Vbeta and 13 Jbeta primers. Sequenced by immunoSEQ multiplex PCR; TCRdb stores in-frame clones only, minus some. Counted here are roughly 130,000 clones, 70% to 80% occurring once; the ten biggest clones make up roughly 3%. Sample: PBMCs. Receptors originate from a human donor in good health.

Only one count was recorded for this clone. The CDR3 DNA reads TGCGCCAGCAGCTTGGCCGGGAGCTTGGCCGGAAACACCATATATTTT. Translating gives CASSLAGSLAGNTIYF. The V and J genes are TRBV5-1 and TRBJ1-3; D is unclear. The V end was cut by 0 bases, the J end by 4 bases, with 14 bases between. This CDR3 contains 16 residues. Germline-derived CDR1 and CDR2 are SGHRS and YFSETQ.

The genes are TRBV27 and TRBJ1-2; D possibly corresponds to TRBD1 (5 bases). The CDR3 extends over 13 amino acids. Germline V gives CDR1 MNHEY, CDR2 SMNVEV (reference sequence). V lost 5 bases to trimming and J lost 3 bases, with 10 bases between them. CDR3: CASSLGAHYGYTF. As DNA, the CDR3 is TGTGCCAGCAGTCTAGGGGCCCACTATGGCTACACCTTC.

J is TRBJ2-3 and V is TRBV15; 7 nucleotides align to TRBD2. The CDR3 extends over 18 amino acids. CDR1 and CDR2 (germline): LNHNV, YYDKDF (reference sequence). J lost 1 base, V lost 0 bases, and 10 bases had no gene match. The CDR3 region has the DNA TGTGCCACCAGCAGAGATTCTTCCGCGGGAGTCCGCACAGATACGCAGTATTTT. This sequence encodes CATSRDSSAGVRTDTQYF. Variable domain in full (rest from reference TRBV15 and TRBJ2-3): DAMVIQNPRYQVTQFGKPVTLSCSQTLNHNVMYWYQQKSSQAPKLLFHYYDKDFNNEADTPDNFQSRRPNTSFCFLDIRSPGLGDTAMYLCATSRDSSAGVRTDTQYFGPGTRLTVL.

The CDR3 reads CATSRAGGTNTGELFF. In nucleotides, the CDR3 is TGTGCCACCAGCAGAGCAGGGGGTACGAACACCGGGGAGCTGTTTTTT. The chain recombines TRBV15 with TRBJ2-2, with 7 bases identical to TRBD1. Germline V gives CDR1 LNHNV, CDR2 YYDKDF (reference sequence). There are 16 residues in the CDR3. After removal of 1 base from V and 0 bases from J, the junction contained 2 bases not matched to a gene. The complete variable domain, with remaining parts taken from reference TRBV15 and TRBJ2-2, reads DAMVIQNPRYQVTQFGKPVTLSCSQTLNHNVMYWYQQKSSQAPKLLFHYYDKDFNNEADTPDNFQSRRPNTSFCFLDIRSPGLGDTAMYLCATSRAGGTNTGELFFGEGSRLTVL.

The genes are TRBV25-1 and TRBJ2-7; 7 bases are shared with TRBD2. V lost 4 bases to trimming and J lost 4 bases; unmatched junction nucleotides: 10. CDR1 and CDR2 (germline): MGHDK, SYGVNS. The CDR3 length is 15 residues. The CDR3 DNA reads as TGTGCCAGCAGTGGGGTTCTCCTGGGGGGGTACGAGCAGTACTTC. It yields the protein CASSGVLLGGYEQYF.

The V and J genes are TRBV5-4 and TRBJ2-2, with 9 bases that match TRBD1. The germline gives CDR1 SGHNT, CDR2 YYREEE (reference sequence). The CDR3 is made up of 16 amino acids. V dropped 0 bases and J dropped 6; count of bases not matched to a gene: 6. CDR3 region: CASSLGGQGAAGELFF. CDR3 bases: TGTGCCAGCAGCTTGGGGGGACAGGGAGCTGCCGGGGAGCTGTTTTTT.

V gene TRBV10-2 combines with J gene TRBJ2-5; 8 bases are a match to TRBD1. V was pared by 10 bases and J by 2 bases, with 3 bases of the junction left unmatched. Germline V gene data show CDR1 as WSHSY and CDR2 as SAAADI. The CDR3 has 12 amino acids. The CDR3 DNA reads TGCGCCACAGGACAGGGACAAGAGACCCAGTACTTC. The encoded protein is CATGQGQETQYF.

The chain has TRBV19 and TRBJ2-1; 7 bases fit TRBD2. V trimming: 4 bases; J trimming: 2 bases; junction bases outside the gene matches: 11. Germline CDR1 reads LNHDA; CDR2 reads SQIVND (reference sequence). The CDR3 extends over 17 amino acids. CDR3 nucleotide sequence: TGTGCCAGTAGTACCCCGGGACTAAAGGGCCCCTACAATGAGCAGTTCTTC. This codes for CASSTPGLKGPYNEQFF.

V gene TRBV5-1 combines with J gene TRBJ1-1; no definite D call. The CDR3 is made up of 13 amino acids. Trimming removed 0 bases from V and 1 base from J, with 4 bases in between. The germline V gene encodes CDR1 SGHRS and CDR2 YFSETQ. CDR3 sequence reads: CASSLVWNTEAFF. Written as DNA, the CDR3 is TGCGCCAGCAGCTTGGTATGGAACACTGAAGCTTTCTTT.

The V call is TRBV6-6, the J call TRBJ2-1; TRBD2 matches 8 bases. The CDR3 has 16 amino acids. The V gene's germline CDR1 is MNHNY and CDR2 SVGAGI (reference sequence). Trimming at V came to 7 bases and at J to 1 base, leaving 9 bases not matched to a gene. The CDR3 here is CASMGGAGASYNEQFF. DNA for the CDR3: TGTGCCAGCATGGGGGGAGCGGGGGCTTCCTACAATGAGCAGTTCTTC.

The chain has TRBV2 and TRBJ2-2, with a weak D call TRBD2 (7 bases). Germline CDR1 and CDR2: SNHLY and FYNNEI. CDR3 length equals 15 residues. The V gene lost 4 bases and the J gene lost 5 bases, with 14 bases spanning the gap. CDR3 DNA: TGTGCCAGCAGTGGGGTCAGGGGAGGGACCGGGGAGCTGTTTTTT. This gives the protein CASSGVRGGTGELFF.

About this clone: An end of the junction does not agree with germline; a read error may underlie this. This chain connects TRBV7-9 to TRBJ1-5; 10 nucleotides align to TRBD1. The CDR3 has 17 amino acids. The V gene's germline CDR1 is SEHNR and CDR2 FQNEAQ (reference sequence). CDR3 protein: CSSSLGDRGYGNQPQHF. In DNA form, the CDR3 reads TGTTCCAGCAGCTTAGGGGACAGGGGATATGGCAATCAGCCCCAGCATTTT.

V and J are TRBV9 and TRBJ2-3, with unresolved D. The germline V gene has CDR1 SGDLS and CDR2 YYNGEE. Trimming removed 2 bases at V and 4 bases at J, with 11 bases between. There are 14 residues in the CDR3. CDR3 sequence: CASSVLASADTQYF. The CDR3, as DNA: TGTGCCAGCAGCGTTTTAGCATCGGCAGATACGCAGTATTTT.

The chain has TRBV9 and TRBJ2-4; no clear D gene. V was pared by 3 bases and J by 1 base, with 11 bases between. Looked up from germline, CDR1 is SGDLS and CDR2 is YYNGEE. The CDR3 sequence is 15 residues long. CDR3 sequence (DNA): TGTGCCAGCAGCGCTCGTTCTGAGGCCAAAAACATTCAGTACTTC. Translating it yields CASSARSEAKNIQYF. The full variable domain, completed using reference TRBV9 and TRBJ2-4, is DSGVTQTPKHLITATGQRVTLRCSPRSGDLSVYWYQQSLDQGLQFLIQYYNGEERAKGNILERFSAQQFPDLHSELNLSSLELGDSALYFCASSARSEAKNIQYFGAGTRLSVL.

This clone was seen more than once but under ten times. The chain has TRBV27 and TRBJ1-3; the D is unclear. Per germline, CDR1 MNHEY and CDR2 SMNVEV (reference sequence). The CDR3 covers 15 residues. V was clipped by 5 bases and J by 1 base, with 12 bases between them. CDR3 protein: CASSIGVSSGNTIYF. DNA for the CDR3: TGTGCCAGCAGTATCGGGGTGTCTTCTGGAAACACCATATATTTT.

The gene calls are TRBV9 and TRBJ1-6; 9 bases agree with TRBD1. The CDR3 loop spans 17 amino acids. Germline CDR1 is SGDLS and CDR2 is YYNGEE. V was pared by 0 bases and J by 6 bases, with 7 bases of the junction left unmatched. The CDR3 sequence is CASSVGPKQGANSPLHF. The DNA for the CDR3 is TGTGCCAGCAGCGTAGGCCCGAAACAGGGGGCTAATTCACCCCTCCACTTT.

The rearrangement uses TRBV7-9 and TRBJ1-2; a weak D match, TRBD1 (5 bases). V lost 5 bases and J lost 6, with 28 bases in between. Germline CDR1 SEHNR, CDR2 FQNEAQ (reference sequence). The CDR3 runs 18 residues. In DNA form, the CDR3 reads TGTGCCAGCAGCCGAATAATCAGCGGGGCAAAGGGATATAATGGCTACACCTTC. This sequence encodes CASSRIISGAKGYNGYTF.

This clone was seen a handful of times. This rearrangement joins TRBV30 to TRBJ1-1; TRBD1 agrees at 7 bases. CDR1 and CDR2 (germline): GTSNPN, SVGIG (reference sequence). This CDR3 has 13 amino acids. V trimming: 3 bases; J trimming: 4 bases; junction bases outside the gene matches: 5. The DNA for the CDR3 is TGTGCCTGGAGAACCCAGGGGGTCACTGAAGCTTTCTTT. Translating it yields CAWRTQGVTEAFF. Drawing the rest from reference TRBV30 and TRBJ1-1, the complete variable domain is SQTIHQWPATLVQPVGSPLSLECTVEGTSNPNLYWYRQAAGRGLQLLFYSVGIGQISSEVPQNLSASRPQDRQFILSSKKLLLSDSGFYLCAWRTQGVTEAFFGQGTRLTVV.

In its sample, this clone was seen a few times. The V gene is TRBV9, the J gene TRBJ1-1; D call uncertain. V lost 0 bases and J 0 bases, leaving 9 bases between the germline ends. Germline V lookup: CDR1 SGDLS, CDR2 YYNGEE. This CDR3 region has 15 residues. CDR3 sequence reads: CASSVEVAMNTEAFF. For the CDR3, the DNA is TGTGCCAGCAGCGTAGAAGTCGCGATGAACACTGAAGCTTTCTTT.